Presented here are 5 T cell receptor beta chains from one specimen sequenced in a study of regulatory T cells in long-lasting Graves disease. Arm-PCR of CDR3 regions and iRepertoire HTBI primers were used to build TCR beta libraries. One entry per CDR3 protein, called by TCRdb with MiXCR from the multiplex PCR reads. Among 300,000 to 400,000 distinct CDR3 sequences listed, over 15% were seen once. The time point here: newly diagnosed GD, antithyroid drugs for less than 3 months. Following extraction of RNA from PBMCs, that RNA was used to make the TCR library. These data were also reused for a study on T cells in Graves' hyperthyroidism and ophthalmopathy.

Here the sequenced sample was peripheral blood mononuclear cells (PBMCs), taken at new diagnosis, from a patient treated with antithyroid drugs. The receptor source for this set is a man aged 40-49 years with Graves disease.

The chain uses TRBV27 and TRBJ2-2; the D gene is possibly TRBD2 (5 bases). V dropped 3 bases and J dropped 6 bases, with 23 bases sitting between them. Germline loops: CDR1 MNHEY, CDR2 SMNVEV (reference sequence). This CDR3 region has 18 residues. CDR3 loop: CASSFRFRGFQRSGELFF. As DNA, the CDR3 is TGTGCCAGCAGTTTCCGATTCCGGGGTTTTCAACGTTCCGGGGAGCTGTTTTTT.

This clonotype was counted a few times. The V and J genes are TRBV2 and TRBJ2-1; D gene ambiguous. The ends were cut back, 8 bases at V and 0 bases at J, with 17 bases in the middle. This CDR3 is 16 amino acids long. Germline V gives CDR1 SNHLY, CDR2 FYNNEI. DNA for the CDR3: TGTGCCAGCCCTGGGTCTTCTGGACGCTCCTACAATGAGCAGTTCTTC. The encoded protein is CASPGSSGRSYNEQFF.

This clonotype was picked up many times. The gene calls are TRBV5-1 and TRBJ1-6, with 8 bases identical to TRBD1. The CDR3 consists of 17 residues. Germline lookup yields CDR1 SGHRS and CDR2 YFSETQ. V was clipped by 2 bases and J by 6 bases; unmatched bases: 10. CDR3 residues: CASSLGNSGQGNSPLHF. DNA for the CDR3: TGCGCCAGCAGCTTAGGGAACTCCGGACAGGGTAATTCACCCCTCCACTTT.

This clonotype has a count of ten or more. CDR3 amino acids: CASSLVGDSNQPQHF. The CDR3 coding sequence is TGCGCCAGCAGCTTGGTAGGGGACAGCAATCAGCCCCAGCATTTT. This rearrangement joins TRBV5-1 to TRBJ1-5; D possibly corresponds to TRBD1 (5 bases). CDR1 SGHRS and CDR2 YFSETQ come from the germline V gene. The CDR3 runs 15 residues. Trimming pared 0 bases from V and 1 base from J, leaving 8 bases between.

This clonotype has only a few counts. The rearrangement links TRBV6-5 to TRBJ1-2; D uncertain. Per germline, CDR1 MNHEY and CDR2 SVGAGI. CDR3 length: 11 amino acids. V lost 2 bases to trimming and J lost 8 bases, with 6 bases between them. CDR3 nucleotide sequence: TGTGCCAGCAGTTACGATTTCGGCTACACCTTC. Translating it yields CASSYDFGYTF.